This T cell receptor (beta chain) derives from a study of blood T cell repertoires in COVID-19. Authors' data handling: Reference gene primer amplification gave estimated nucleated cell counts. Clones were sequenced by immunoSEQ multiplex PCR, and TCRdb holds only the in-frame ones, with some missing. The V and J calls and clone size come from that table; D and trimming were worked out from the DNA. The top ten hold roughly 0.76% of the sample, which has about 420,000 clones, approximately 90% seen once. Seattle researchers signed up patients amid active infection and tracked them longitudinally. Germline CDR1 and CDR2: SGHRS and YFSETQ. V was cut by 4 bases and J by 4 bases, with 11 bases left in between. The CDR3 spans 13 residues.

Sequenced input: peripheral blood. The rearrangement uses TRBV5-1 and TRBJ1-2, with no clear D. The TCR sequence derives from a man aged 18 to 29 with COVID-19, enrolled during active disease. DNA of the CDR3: TGCGCCAGCAGCCGTGAGGGCAGCTATGGCTACACCTTC. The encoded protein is CASSREGSYGYTF.